This TCR beta chain was sequenced for a study of T cells in Graves' hyperthyroidism and ophthalmopathy. Researchers took RNA transcripts and amplified the TCR beta CDR3 regions from them. During a first-round RT-PCR of the TCR CDR3, the HTBI primer set was used. Using its own MiXCR run on the multiplex PCR reads, TCRdb lists one record per CDR3 protein. This sample yields more than 600,000 distinct CDR3 sequences, of which about 15% are seen a single time; over 7.5% belongs to the top ten. Germline V gene lookup returns CDR1 MNHEY and CDR2 SMNVEV (reference sequence). The CDR3 spans 14 residues. The V gene end was trimmed by 7 bases and the J gene end by 7 bases; junction bases not matched to a gene: 7. In this sample, this clonotype turned up many times. The antigen remains unidentified. Study findings and constraints: A model built on 13 V-J features separated ophthalmopathy from stable hyperthyroidism.

Sequenced sample: blood. The TCR was taken from a man between 18 and 35 years old with Graves' hyperthyroidism. The rearrangement joins TRBV27 to TRBJ2-1; TRBD2 matches 10 bases. The CDR3 region has the DNA TGTGCCAGCACCATAGCGGGAGGTGGAAATGAGCAGTTCTTC. It codes for CASTIAGGGNEQFF.